The 2 T cell receptor beta chains reported below all come from one sample, sequenced in a study of cytomegalovirus exposure and HLA in healthy donors. The PCR used 60 Vbeta and 13 Jbeta primers. TCRdb's copy holds only in-frame clones and misses some; the assay was immunoSEQ multiplex PCR. This sample has about 140,000 clones; roughly 82% occur once, and the top ten carry roughly 3.2%. Specimen: PBMCs. The receptors were sampled from a young man in good health and CMV-seropositive.

The chain links TRBV5-4 to TRBJ2-1; 11 bases are shared with TRBD2. The germline CDR1 and CDR2 sequences are SGHNT and YYREEE (reference sequence). The CDR3 is 14 residues long. V dropped 2 bases and J dropped 8; count of bases not matched to a gene: 3. As DNA, the CDR3 is TGTGCCAGCAGCTTAACTAGCGGGAGAGATGAGCAGTTCTTC. Translated: CASSLTSGRDEQFF. Drawing the rest from reference TRBV5-4 and TRBJ2-1, the complete variable domain is ETGVTQSPTHLIKTRGQQVTLRCSSQSGHNTVSWYQQALGQGPQFIFQYYREEENGRGNFPPRFSGLQFPNYSSELNVNALELDDSALYLCASSLTSGRDEQFFGPGTRLTVL.

The chain links TRBV2 to TRBJ1-5; D is perhaps TRBD1 (5 bases). V shed 2 bases and J shed 4 bases, with 9 bases lying between them. CDR3 length: 14 residues. CDR1 is SNHLY, CDR2 FYNNEI, per germline. DNA for the CDR3: TGTGCCAGCAGTGAATCAGGGTTGAATCAGCCCCAGCATTTT. This codes for CASSESGLNQPQHF. The variable domain in full, completed from reference TRBV2 and TRBJ1-5, reads EPEVTQTPSHQVTQMGQEVILRCVPISNHLYFYWYRQILGQKVEFLVSFYNNEISEKSEIFDDQFSVERPDGSNFTLKIRSTKLEDSAMYFCASSESGLNQPQHFGDGTRLSIL.